This T cell receptor beta chain came from a study of blood T cell repertoires in COVID-19. The CDR3 sequence is 14 residues long. Per germline, CDR1 MNHEY and CDR2 SVGAGI. Trimming took off 6 bases at V and 5 bases at J, with 13 bases between the two ends. Sequencing was performed with immunoSEQ multiplex PCR; in TCRdb, only in-frame clones are kept and a portion is missing. The table records over 200,000 clones, roughly 87% of them present only once. The chain joins TRBV6-5 to TRBJ1-4; no reliable D call. The sequencing sample was made of PBMCs or T cells enriched from blood (not recorded which). This receptor was taken from a man younger than 35 with acute COVID-19. CDR3 sequence reads: CASSPRTGNEKLFF. DNA for the CDR3: TGTGCCAGCAGCCCCCGGACTGGAAATGAAAAACTGTTTTTT.